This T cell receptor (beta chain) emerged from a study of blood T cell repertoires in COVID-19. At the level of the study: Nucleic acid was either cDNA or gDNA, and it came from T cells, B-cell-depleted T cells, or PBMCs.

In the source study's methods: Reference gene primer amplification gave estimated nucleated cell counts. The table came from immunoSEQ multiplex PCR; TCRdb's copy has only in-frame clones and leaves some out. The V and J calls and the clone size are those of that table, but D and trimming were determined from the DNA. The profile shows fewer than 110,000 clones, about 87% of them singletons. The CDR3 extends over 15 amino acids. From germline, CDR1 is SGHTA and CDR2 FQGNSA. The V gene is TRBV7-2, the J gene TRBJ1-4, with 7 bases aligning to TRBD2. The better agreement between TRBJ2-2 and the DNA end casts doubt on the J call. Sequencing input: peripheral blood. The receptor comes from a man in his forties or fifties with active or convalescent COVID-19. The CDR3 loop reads CASSSGSPGGQELFF. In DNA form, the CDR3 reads TGTGCCAGCAGCTCCGGGAGCCCGGGAGGTCAGGAGCTGTTTTTT.